A selection of T cell receptor beta chains follows, all from one sample in a study of neoadjuvant nivolumab and ipilimumab in lung cancer. Assay used: immunoSEQ multiplex PCR; TCRdb lists only in-frame clones, some missing. The sample carries fewer than 35,000 clones, approximately 90% recorded once. Material: peripheral blood, obtained after neoadjuvant nivolumab, alone or with ipilimumab, at or shortly before surgery. These receptors came from an adult with non-small cell lung cancer. The CDR3 runs from the conserved cysteine through the conserved F or W. D genes are given only for firm matches. The listing skips clone size in some rows; elsewhere it reads once, few, many or a size class.

length	size	J	V	D	DNA	CDR3
15	.	TRBJ2-6	TRBV5-1	.	TGCGCCAGCAGCTCGACCCCCTCTGGGGCCAACGTCCTGACTTTC	CASSSTPSGANVLTF
12	.	TRBJ2-7	TRBV19	TRBD1	TGTGCCAGTAAAGGGACAGCCTACGAGCAGTACTTC	CASKGTAYEQYF
14	.	TRBJ2-5	TRBV18	TRBD1	TGTGCCAGCTCACCACCGACACAGGGGGAGACCCAGTACTTC	CASSPPTQGETQYF
12	.	TRBJ1-2	TRBV10-3	.	TGTGCCATCAGTGAGACCTCCAATGCGGGCACCTTC	CAISETSNAGTF
15	.	TRBJ1-4	TRBV5-4	.	TGTGCCAGCAGCCCCGAGGGGGATGTCGGTGAAAAACTGTTTTTT	CASSPEGDVGEKLFF
18	.	TRBJ2-2	TRBV7-3	.	TGTGCCAGCAGCTCACAAGGGGGGGGCTGGACAAGCACCGGGGAGCTGTTTTTT	CASSSQGGGWTSTGELFF
13	.	TRBJ2-1	TRBV11-2	.	TGTGCCAGCAGCTTAAATCTGATCACTGAGCAGTTCTTC	CASSLNLITEQFF
13	.	TRBJ1-1	TRBV5-1	TRBD1	TGCGCCAGCAGTGTCGTAGGGGGCCGTGAAGCTTTCTTT	CASSVVGGREAFF
14	.	TRBJ2-3	TRBV9	TRBD2	TGTGCCAGCAGCGCTAGCGGGGGAGCCAATACGCAGTATTTT	CASSASGGANTQYF
15	.	TRBJ2-7	TRBV5-1	TRBD1	TGCGCCAGCAGCTCATCCGGGACAGGGAGCTACGAGCAGTACTTC	CASSSSGTGSYEQYF
13	.	TRBJ1-1	TRBV7-2	.	TGTGCCAGCAGGGTTAGGATGAACACTGAAGCTTTCTTT	CASRVRMNTEAFF
15	.	TRBJ1-3	TRBV5-5	TRBD1	TGTGCCAGCAGCCCGGACAGGAACTCTGGAAACACCATATATTTT	CASSPDRNSGNTIYF
14	.	TRBJ1-5	TRBV5-6	TRBD1	TGTGCCAGCAGTTCCGGGACAGCCAATCAGCCCCAGCATTTT	CASSSGTANQPQHF
16	.	TRBJ2-5	TRBV7-3	TRBD2	TGTGCCAGCAGCACGAGCGGGGGGGCCTGGCAAGAGACCCAGTACTTC	CASSTSGGAWQETQYF
14	.	TRBJ2-5	TRBV6-5	.	TGTGCCAGCAGTTACGGGGGGCCGGGAGAGACCCAGTACTTC	CASSYGGPGETQYF
13	.	TRBJ1-1	TRBV4-3	.	TGCGCCAGCAGCCAAGGGGAGGGATCTGAAGCTTTCTTT	CASSQGEGSEAFF
15	.	TRBJ1-3	TRBV16	.	TGTGCCAGCAGCCAAAGGGACGGATCTGGAAACACCATATATTTT	CASSQRDGSGNTIYF
15	once	TRBJ2-1	TRBV15	TRBD1	TGTGCCACCAGCAGGACAGGGAGCTCCTACAATGAGCAGTTCTTC	CATSRTGSSYNEQFF
22	.	TRBJ1-5	TRBV6-9	.	TGTGCCAGCAGTTACACTATCCTCGACCGTGGCCCTGTGAGGGTCCCCAATCAGCCCCAGCATTTT	CASSYTILDRGPVRVPNQPQHF
16	.	TRBJ2-2	TRBV5-1	TRBD2	TGCGCCAGCAGTTCCGGACTAGCGGGGGGTACCGGGGAGCTGTTTTTT	CASSSGLAGGTGELFF
14	.	TRBJ2-7	TRBV11-2	.	TGTGCCAGCAGCTTAGAGGTCAACTCCTACGAGCAGTACTTC	CASSLEVNSYEQYF
11	.	TRBJ1-1	TRBV7-9	.	TGTGCCAGCAGCCCTGCGGTTGAAGCTTTCTTT	CASSPAVEAFF
18	once	TRBJ2-3	TRBV28	TRBD2	TGTGCCAGCAGTTTCCGGGGGACTAGCGGGGGGGCGACAGATACGCAGTATTTT	CASSFRGTSGGATDTQYF
12	few	TRBJ1-2	TRBV5-6	.	TGTGCCAGCAGTATCGGGGCCTATGGCTACACCTTC	CASSIGAYGYTF
13	.	TRBJ2-3	TRBV15	.	TGTGCCACGACGAGACAGAGCACAGATACGCAGTATTTT	CATTRQSTDTQYF
17	.	TRBJ1-5	TRBV9	.	TGTGCCAGTTTAGAGTCCAGGGGATTTTTTGGCAATCAGCCCCAGCATTTT	CASLESRGFFGNQPQHF
14	.	TRBJ1-4	TRBV6-5	.	TGTGCCAGCACCAGAGCCCAGGGAGGTGAAAAACTGTTTTTT	CASTRAQGGEKLFF
21	.	TRBJ2-7	TRBV7-8	TRBD2	TGTGCCAGCAGCTTAGGGGTGGAGGAGGGACTAGCAAGGGAGCCCTCCTACGAGCAGTACTTC	CASSLGVEEGLAREPSYEQYF
15	.	TRBJ2-3	TRBV2	TRBD2	TGTGCCACCCCTGAGGGGACTAGCGTTGCAGATACGCAGTATTTT	CATPEGTSVADTQYF
14	.	TRBJ1-2	TRBV27	.	TGTGCCAGCAGTTTATCGTCAGGGGAGCGTGGCTACACCTTC	CASSLSSGERGYTF
12	.	TRBJ2-5	TRBV18	.	TGTGCCAGCTCTGGTCTACAAGAGACCCAGTACTTC	CASSGLQETQYF
15	.	TRBJ2-1	TRBV10-3	.	TGTGCCATCAGCGGGGGCAGTCGCTCCTACAATGAGCAGTTCTTC	CAISGGSRSYNEQFF
13	.	TRBJ1-2	TRBV7-2	.	TGTGCCAGCAGCTTACCAGCTAACTATGGCTACACCTTC	CASSLPANYGYTF
15	.	TRBJ1-1	TRBV5-6	TRBD1	TGTGCCAGCAGCGCGGCGGGACAGGGGGCAGGTGAAGCTTTCTTT	CASSAAGQGAGEAFF
11	.	TRBJ2-3	TRBV6-1	.	TGTGCCAGCAGTAGCAGGGATACGCAGTATTTT	CASSSRDTQYF
16	.	TRBJ2-2	TRBV10-3	.	TGTGCCATCAGTGAGTACGGGGATTTGGACACCGGGGAGCTGTTTTTT	CAISEYGDLDTGELFF
13	once	TRBJ2-2	TRBV13	.	TGTGCCAGCAGGCGACTTGGCACCGGGGAGCTGTTTTTT	CASRRLGTGELFF
14	.	TRBJ1-6	TRBV2	.	TGTGCCAGCAGTGCCTGGACGTATAATTCACCCCTCCACTTT	CASSAWTYNSPLHF
14	.	TRBJ2-1	TRBV7-2	.	TGTGCCAGCAGCTTAGGTGGCAGTGACAATGAGCAGTTCTTC	CASSLGGSDNEQFF
13	.	TRBJ2-5	TRBV9	.	TGTGCCAGCAGCGTAGAGAGCACTGGGGTCCAGTACTTC	CASSVESTGVQYF
15	.	TRBJ2-1	TRBV11-2	.	TGTGCCAGCAGCACCCTCCAGGGGTGGGACAATGAGCAGTTCTTC	CASSTLQGWDNEQFF
18	.	TRBJ2-7	TRBV7-3	TRBD1	TGTGCCAGCAGCCAACCCTCACGCCGGGACAGCTCTTCCTACGAGCAGTACTTC	CASSQPSRRDSSSYEQYF
12	few	TRBJ1-1	TRBV29-1	.	TGCAGCGTATACGAGGGCTACACTGAAGCTTTCTTT	CSVYEGYTEAFF
15	few	TRBJ1-3	TRBV7-8	.	TGTGCCAGCAGCTTAAGAGGGACAAGGGGAAACACCATATATTTT	CASSLRGTRGNTIYF
12	.	TRBJ2-7	TRBV4-2	.	TGTGCCAGCAGCCAAAACCGCGGCGAGCAGTACTTC	CASSQNRGEQYF
15	.	TRBJ1-2	TRBV5-1	.	TGCGCCAGCAGCGCGACCCAGGTTCTTAACTATGGCTACACCTTC	CASSATQVLNYGYTF
16	.	TRBJ2-5	TRBV5-1	.	TGCGCCAGCAGCTTGGCAGACCACTCCCTCCAAGAGACCCAGTACTTC	CASSLADHSLQETQYF
15	.	TRBJ1-2	TRBV7-8	.	TGTGCCAGCAGCCGATACACACTGAACTTCTATGGCTACACCTTC	CASSRYTLNFYGYTF
15	.	TRBJ2-3	TRBV7-2	.	TGTGCCAGCAGCTTTTCCGGGGGAGCCACAGATACGCAGTATTTT	CASSFSGGATDTQYF
16	.	TRBJ2-2	TRBV5-1	.	TGCGCCAGCAGTTTTGGACAGTCCACGAACACCGGGGAGCTGTTTTTT	CASSFGQSTNTGELFF
17	.	TRBJ2-2	TRBV18	.	TGTGCCAGCTCACCCTCTTTCGCTAAGGGGAAGGCCGGGGAGCTGTTTTTT	CASSPSFAKGKAGELFF
13	.	TRBJ2-1	TRBV14	.	TGTGCCAGCAGCCAAGGCCTAAGAAGCGGGCAGTTCTTC	CASSQGLRSGQFF
13	few	TRBJ1-6	TRBV14	.	TGTGCCAGCAGCCAGGGAACCAATTCACCCCTCCACTTT	CASSQGTNSPLHF
15	.	TRBJ1-6	TRBV28	.	TGTGCCAGCAGTTCGGGGCCCGGTACAAATTCACCCCTCCACTTT	CASSSGPGTNSPLHF